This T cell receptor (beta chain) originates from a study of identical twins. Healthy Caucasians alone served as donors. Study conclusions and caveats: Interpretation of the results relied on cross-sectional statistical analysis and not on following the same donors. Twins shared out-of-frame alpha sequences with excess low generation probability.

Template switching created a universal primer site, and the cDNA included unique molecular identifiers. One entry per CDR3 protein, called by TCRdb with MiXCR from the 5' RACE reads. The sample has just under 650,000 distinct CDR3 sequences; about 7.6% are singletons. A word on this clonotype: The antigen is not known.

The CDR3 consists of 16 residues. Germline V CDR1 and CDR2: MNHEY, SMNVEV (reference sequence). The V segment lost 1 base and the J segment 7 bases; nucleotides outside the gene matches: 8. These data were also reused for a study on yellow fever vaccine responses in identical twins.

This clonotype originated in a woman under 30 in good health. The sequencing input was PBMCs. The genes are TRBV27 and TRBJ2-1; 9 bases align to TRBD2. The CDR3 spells CASSLLGVAGVNEQFF. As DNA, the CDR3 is TGTGCCAGCAGTTTATTAGGGGTAGCGGGAGTTAATGAGCAGTTCTTC.